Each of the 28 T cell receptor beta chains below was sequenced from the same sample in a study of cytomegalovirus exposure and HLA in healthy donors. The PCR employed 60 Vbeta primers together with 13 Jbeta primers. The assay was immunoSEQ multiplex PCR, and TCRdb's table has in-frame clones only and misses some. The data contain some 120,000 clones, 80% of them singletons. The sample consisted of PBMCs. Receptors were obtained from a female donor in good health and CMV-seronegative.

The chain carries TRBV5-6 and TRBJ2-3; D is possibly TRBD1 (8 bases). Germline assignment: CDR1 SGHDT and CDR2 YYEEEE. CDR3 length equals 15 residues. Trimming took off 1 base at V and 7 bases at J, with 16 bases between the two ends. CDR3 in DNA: TGTGCCAGCAGCTTGACAGGGGGGGATTTGTATACGCAGTATTTT. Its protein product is CASSLTGGDLYTQYF. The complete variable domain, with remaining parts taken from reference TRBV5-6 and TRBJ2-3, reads DAGVTQSPTHLIKTRGQQVTLRCSPKSGHDTVSWYQQALGQGPQFIFQYYEEEERQRGNFPDRFSGHQFPNYSSELNVNALLLGDSALYLCASSLTGGDLYTQYFGPGTRLTVL.

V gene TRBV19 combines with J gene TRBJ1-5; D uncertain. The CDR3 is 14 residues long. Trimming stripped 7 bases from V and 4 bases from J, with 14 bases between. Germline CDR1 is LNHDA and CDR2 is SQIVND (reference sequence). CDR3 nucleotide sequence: TGTGCCAGTACCCCGGGGAGATTAAATCAGCCCCAGCATTTT. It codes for CASTPGRLNQPQHF. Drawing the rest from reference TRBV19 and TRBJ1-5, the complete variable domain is DGGITQSPKYLFRKEGQNVTLSCEQNLNHDAMYWYRQDPGQGLRLIYYSQIVNDFQKGDIAEGYSVSREKKESFPLTVTSAQKNPTAFYLCASTPGRLNQPQHFGDGTRLSIL.

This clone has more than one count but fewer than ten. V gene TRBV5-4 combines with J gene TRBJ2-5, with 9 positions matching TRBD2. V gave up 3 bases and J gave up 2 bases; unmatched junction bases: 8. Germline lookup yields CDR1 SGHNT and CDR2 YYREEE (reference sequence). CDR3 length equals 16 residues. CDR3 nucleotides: TGTGCCAGCAGCTCAAAAGCGGGGGGCACACAAGAGACCCAGTACTTC. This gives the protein CASSSKAGGTQETQYF.

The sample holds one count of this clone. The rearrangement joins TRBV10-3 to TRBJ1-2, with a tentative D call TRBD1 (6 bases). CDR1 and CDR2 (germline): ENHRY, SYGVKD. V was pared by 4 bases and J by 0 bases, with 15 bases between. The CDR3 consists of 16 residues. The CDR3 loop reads CAISGRGHSTNYGYTF. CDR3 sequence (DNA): TGTGCCATCAGTGGCCGGGGACACTCAACTAACTATGGCTACACCTTC.

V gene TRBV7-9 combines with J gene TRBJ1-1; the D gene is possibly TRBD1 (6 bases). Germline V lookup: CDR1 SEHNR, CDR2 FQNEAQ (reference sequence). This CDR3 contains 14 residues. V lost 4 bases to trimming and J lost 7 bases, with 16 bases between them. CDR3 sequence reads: CASSSQTGTLEAFF. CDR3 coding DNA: TGTGCCAGCAGCTCTCAAACAGGGACCCTTGAAGCTTTCTTT.

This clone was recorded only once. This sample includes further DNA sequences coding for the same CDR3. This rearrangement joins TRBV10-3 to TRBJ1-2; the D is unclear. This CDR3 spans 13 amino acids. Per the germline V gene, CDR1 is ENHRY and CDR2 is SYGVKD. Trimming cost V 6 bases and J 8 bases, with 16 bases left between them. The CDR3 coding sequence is TGTGCCATCAGGCATCGGGAGGGCTTCGGCTACACCTTC. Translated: CAIRHREGFGYTF.

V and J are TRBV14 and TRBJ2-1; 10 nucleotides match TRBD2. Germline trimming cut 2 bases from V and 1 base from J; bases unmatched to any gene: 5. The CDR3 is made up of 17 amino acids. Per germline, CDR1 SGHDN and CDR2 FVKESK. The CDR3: CASSQPSGSDSYNEQFF. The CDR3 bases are TGTGCCAGCAGCCAACCTAGCGGGAGTGATTCCTACAATGAGCAGTTCTTC.

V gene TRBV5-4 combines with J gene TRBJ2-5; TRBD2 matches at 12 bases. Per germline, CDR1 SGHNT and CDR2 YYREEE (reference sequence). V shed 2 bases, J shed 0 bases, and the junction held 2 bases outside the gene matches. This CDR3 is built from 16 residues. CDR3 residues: CASSFGLAGYQETQYF. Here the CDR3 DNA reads TGTGCCAGCAGCTTCGGACTAGCGGGGTACCAAGAGACCCAGTACTTC.

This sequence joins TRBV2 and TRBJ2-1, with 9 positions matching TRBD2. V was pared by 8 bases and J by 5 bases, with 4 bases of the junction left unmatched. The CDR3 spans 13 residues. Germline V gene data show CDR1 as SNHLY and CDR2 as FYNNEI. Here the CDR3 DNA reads TGTGCCAGCGGTCGACTAGCGGACAATGAGCAGTTCTTC. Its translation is CASGRLADNEQFF.

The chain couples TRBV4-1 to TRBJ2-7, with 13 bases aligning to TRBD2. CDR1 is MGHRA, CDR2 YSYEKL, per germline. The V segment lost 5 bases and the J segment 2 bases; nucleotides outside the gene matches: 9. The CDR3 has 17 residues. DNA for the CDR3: TGCGCCAGCAGCAACGGACTAGCGGGAGTGAGGACCTACGAGCAGTACTTC. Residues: CASSNGLAGVRTYEQYF.

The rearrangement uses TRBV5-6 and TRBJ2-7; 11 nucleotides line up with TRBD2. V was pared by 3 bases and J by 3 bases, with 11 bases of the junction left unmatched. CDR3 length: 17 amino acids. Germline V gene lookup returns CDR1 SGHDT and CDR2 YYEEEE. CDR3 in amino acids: CASSSTGRGLADYEQYF. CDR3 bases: TGTGCCAGCAGCTCGACAGGGAGGGGACTAGCGGACTACGAGCAGTACTTC.

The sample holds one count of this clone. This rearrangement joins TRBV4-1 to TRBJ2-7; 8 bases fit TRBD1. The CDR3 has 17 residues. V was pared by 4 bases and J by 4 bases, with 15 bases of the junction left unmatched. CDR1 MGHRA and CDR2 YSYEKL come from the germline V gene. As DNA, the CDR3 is TGCGCCAGCAGCCTCCAACAGGGGGTCCTGGTTGCTTACGAGCAGTACTTC. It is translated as CASSLQQGVLVAYEQYF.

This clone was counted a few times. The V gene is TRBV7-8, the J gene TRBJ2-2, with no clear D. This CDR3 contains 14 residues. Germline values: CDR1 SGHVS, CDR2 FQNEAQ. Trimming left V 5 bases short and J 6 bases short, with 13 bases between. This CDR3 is CASSQLTGSGELFF. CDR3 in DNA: TGTGCCAGCAGCCAACTGACTGGGTCCGGGGAGCTGTTTTTT.

CDR3 amino acids: CASSYKRGVQETQYF. The CDR3 region has the DNA TGTGCCAGCAGTTATAAGCGGGGAGTTCAAGAGACCCAGTACTTC. The chain uses TRBV6-5 and TRBJ2-5, with 7 bases identical to TRBD2. V shed 3 bases, J shed 2 bases, and the junction held 6 bases outside the gene matches. Germline V lookup: CDR1 MNHEY, CDR2 SVGAGI. The CDR3 sequence is 15 residues long.

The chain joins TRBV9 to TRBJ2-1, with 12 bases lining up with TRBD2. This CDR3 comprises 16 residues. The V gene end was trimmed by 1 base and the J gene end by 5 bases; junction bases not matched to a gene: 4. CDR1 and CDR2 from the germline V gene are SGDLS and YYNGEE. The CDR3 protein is CASSVRLAGGHNEQFF. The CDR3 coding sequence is TGTGCCAGCAGCGTAAGGCTAGCGGGAGGGCACAATGAGCAGTTCTTC. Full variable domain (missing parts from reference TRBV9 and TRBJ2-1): DSGVTQTPKHLITATGQRVTLRCSPRSGDLSVYWYQQSLDQGLQFLIQYYNGEERAKGNILERFSAQQFPDLHSELNLSSLELGDSALYFCASSVRLAGGHNEQFFGPGTRLTVL.

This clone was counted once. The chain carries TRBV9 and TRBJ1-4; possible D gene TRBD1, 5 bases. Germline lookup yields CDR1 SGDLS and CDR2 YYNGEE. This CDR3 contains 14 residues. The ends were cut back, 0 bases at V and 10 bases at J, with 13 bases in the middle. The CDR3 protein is CASSVGGGGGKLFF. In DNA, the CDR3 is TGTGCCAGCAGCGTAGGGGGGGGAGGCGGAAAACTGTTTTTT.

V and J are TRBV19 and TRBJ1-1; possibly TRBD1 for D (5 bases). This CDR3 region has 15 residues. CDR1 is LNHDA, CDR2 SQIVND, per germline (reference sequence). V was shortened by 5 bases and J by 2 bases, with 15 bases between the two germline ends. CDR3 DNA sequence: TGTGCCAGTAGTCCAATTGACAGAACTAACACTGAAGCTTTCTTT. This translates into CASSPIDRTNTEAFF.

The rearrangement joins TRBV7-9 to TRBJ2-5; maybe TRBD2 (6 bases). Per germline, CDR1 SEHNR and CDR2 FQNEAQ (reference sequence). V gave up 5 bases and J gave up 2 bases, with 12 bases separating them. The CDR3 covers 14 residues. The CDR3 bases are TGTGCCAGCAGCCTAACGGCGGGGCAAGAGACCCAGTACTTC. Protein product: CASSLTAGQETQYF.

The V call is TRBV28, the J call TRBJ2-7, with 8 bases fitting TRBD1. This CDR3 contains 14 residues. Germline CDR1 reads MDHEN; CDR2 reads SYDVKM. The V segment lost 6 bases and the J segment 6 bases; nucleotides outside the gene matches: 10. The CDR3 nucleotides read TGTGCCAGCAGCAGATGGACAGGGCCATCCGAGCAGTACTTC. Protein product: CASSRWTGPSEQYF. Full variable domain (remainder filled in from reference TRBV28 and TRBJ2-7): DVKVTQSSRYLVKRTGEKVFLECVQDMDHENMFWYRQDPGLGLRLIYFSYDVKMKEKGDIPEGYSVSREKKERFSLILESASTNQTSMYLCASSRWTGPSEQYFGPGTRLTVT.

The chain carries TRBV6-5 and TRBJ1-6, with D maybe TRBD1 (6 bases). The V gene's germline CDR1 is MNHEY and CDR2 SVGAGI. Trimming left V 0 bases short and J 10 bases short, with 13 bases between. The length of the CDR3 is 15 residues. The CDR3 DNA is TGTGCCAGCAGTTACTCAAGCGGGGGCCGGTCACCCCTCCACTTT. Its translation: CASSYSSGGRSPLHF.

The chain's CDR3 is CASSLEGPNTEAFF. The CDR3, as DNA: TGCGCCAGCAGCTTGGAGGGGCCGAACACTGAAGCTTTCTTT. The rearrangement links TRBV5-1 to TRBJ1-1; a weak D match, TRBD1 (5 bases). The CDR3 runs to 14 residues. Trimming removed 0 bases at V and 1 base at J, with 7 bases between. Germline lookup yields CDR1 SGHRS and CDR2 YFSETQ. Using reference TRBV5-1 and TRBJ1-1 for the parts outside the CDR3, the full variable domain is KAGVTQTPRYLIKTRGQQVTLSCSPISGHRSVSWYQQTPGQGLQFLFEYFSETQRNKGNFPGRFSGRQFSNSRSEMNVSTLELGDSALYLCASSLEGPNTEAFFGQGTRLTVV.

CDR3 sequence reads: CAWNRDRPYGYTF. Written as DNA, the CDR3 is TGTGCCTGGAATCGGGACAGGCCATATGGCTACACCTTC. V usage is TRBV30 and J usage is TRBJ1-2, with TRBD1 matching 8 bases. With V trimmed by 4 bases and J by 5 bases, 6 bases remained unmatched. Germline CDR1 is GTSNPN and CDR2 is SVGIG (reference sequence). The CDR3 is 13 residues long.

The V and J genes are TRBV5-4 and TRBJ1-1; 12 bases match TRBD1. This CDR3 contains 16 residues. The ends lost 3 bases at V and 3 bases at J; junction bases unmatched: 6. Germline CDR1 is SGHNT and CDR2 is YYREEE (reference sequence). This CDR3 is CASSWDRGHGDTEAFF. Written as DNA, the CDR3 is TGTGCCAGCAGCTGGGACAGGGGGCACGGGGACACTGAAGCTTTCTTT.

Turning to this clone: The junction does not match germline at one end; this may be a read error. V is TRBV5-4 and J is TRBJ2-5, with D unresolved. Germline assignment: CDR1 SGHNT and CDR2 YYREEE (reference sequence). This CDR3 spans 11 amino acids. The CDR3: CASSLGVDLDF. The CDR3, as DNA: TGTGCCAGCAGCTTGGGGGTAGACTTGGACTTC.

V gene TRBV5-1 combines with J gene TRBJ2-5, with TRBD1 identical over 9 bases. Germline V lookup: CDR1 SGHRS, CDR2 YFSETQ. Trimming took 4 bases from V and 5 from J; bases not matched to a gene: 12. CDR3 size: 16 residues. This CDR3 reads CASSHLTGGRGETQYF. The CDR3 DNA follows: TGCGCCAGCAGCCACTTGACAGGGGGGAGAGGGGAGACCCAGTACTTC. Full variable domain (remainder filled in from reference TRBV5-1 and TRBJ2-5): KAGVTQTPRYLIKTRGQQVTLSCSPISGHRSVSWYQQTPGQGLQFLFEYFSETQRNKGNFPGRFSGRQFSNSRSEMNVSTLELGDSALYLCASSHLTGGRGETQYFGPGTRLLVL.

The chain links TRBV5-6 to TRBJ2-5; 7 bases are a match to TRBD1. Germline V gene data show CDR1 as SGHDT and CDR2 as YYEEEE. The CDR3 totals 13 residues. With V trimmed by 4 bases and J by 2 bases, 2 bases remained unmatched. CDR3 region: CASSPQGQETQYF. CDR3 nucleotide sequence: TGTGCCAGCAGCCCACAGGGGCAAGAGACCCAGTACTTC.

CDR3 in amino acids: CASTGFAGRTEAFF. The CDR3 bases are TGTGCCAGCACCGGATTCGCAGGGAGGACTGAAGCTTTCTTT. V usage is TRBV6-1 and J usage is TRBJ1-1; weak D call: TRBD1 (5 bases). Trimming took off 7 bases at V and 5 bases at J, with 17 bases between the two ends. Germline V gives CDR1 MNHNS, CDR2 SASEGT. The CDR3 has 14 amino acids.

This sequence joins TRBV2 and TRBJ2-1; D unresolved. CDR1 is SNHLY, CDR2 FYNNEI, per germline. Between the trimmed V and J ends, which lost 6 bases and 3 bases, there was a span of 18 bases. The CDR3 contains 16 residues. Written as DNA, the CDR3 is TGTGCCAGCAGGGGTCAATCGTTAGACATCTACAATGAGCAGTTCTTC. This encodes CASRGQSLDIYNEQFF.